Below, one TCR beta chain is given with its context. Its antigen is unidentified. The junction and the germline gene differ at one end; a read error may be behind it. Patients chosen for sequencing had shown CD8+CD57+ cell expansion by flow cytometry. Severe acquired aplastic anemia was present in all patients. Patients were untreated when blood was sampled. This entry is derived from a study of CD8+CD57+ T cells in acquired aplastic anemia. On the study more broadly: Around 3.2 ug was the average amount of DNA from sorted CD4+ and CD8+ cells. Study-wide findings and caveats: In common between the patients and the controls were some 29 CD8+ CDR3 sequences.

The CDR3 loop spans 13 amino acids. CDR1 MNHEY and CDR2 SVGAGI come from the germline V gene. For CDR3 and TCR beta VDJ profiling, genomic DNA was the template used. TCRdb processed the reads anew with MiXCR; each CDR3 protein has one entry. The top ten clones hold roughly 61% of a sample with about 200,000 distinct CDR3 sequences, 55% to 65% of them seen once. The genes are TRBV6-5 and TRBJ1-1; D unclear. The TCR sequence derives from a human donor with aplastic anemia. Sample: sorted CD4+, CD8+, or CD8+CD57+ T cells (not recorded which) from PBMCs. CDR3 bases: TGTGCCAGCAGTTACAGGAGGAACACTGGAGCTTTCTTT. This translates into CASSYRRNTGAFF.